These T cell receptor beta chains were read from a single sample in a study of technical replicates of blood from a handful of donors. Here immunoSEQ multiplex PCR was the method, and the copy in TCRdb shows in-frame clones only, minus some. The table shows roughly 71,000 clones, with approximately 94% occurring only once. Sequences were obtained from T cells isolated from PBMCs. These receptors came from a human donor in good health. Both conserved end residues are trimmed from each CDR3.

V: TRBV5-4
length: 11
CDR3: ASSTGASGELF

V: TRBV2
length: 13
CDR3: ASSESGGPNTEAF

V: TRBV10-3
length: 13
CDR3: AISETTGGGNTIY

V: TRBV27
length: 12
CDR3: ASSPWASSGELF

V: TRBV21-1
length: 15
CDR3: ASSKYRGDRVGYEQY

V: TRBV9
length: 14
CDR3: ASSVGREVSTGELF

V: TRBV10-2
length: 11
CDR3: ASILAGVTEQF

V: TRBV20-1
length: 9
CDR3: SGVASETQY

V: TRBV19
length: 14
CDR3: ASSQGWYSGANVLT

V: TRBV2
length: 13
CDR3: ASSEILAGGNEQF

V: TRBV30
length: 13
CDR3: AWSVPGGTGNTIY

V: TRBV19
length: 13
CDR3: ASSIGAGKGQPQH

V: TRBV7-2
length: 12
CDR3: ASSRQGARTEAF

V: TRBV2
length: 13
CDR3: ASSYFHRGQETQY

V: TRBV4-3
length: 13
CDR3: ASSQDGVDTGELF

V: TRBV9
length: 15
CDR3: ASSDRDRVGSGNTIY

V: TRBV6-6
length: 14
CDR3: ASTSAAAGDSNEQF

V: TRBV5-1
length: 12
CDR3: ASSLGGSNTEAF

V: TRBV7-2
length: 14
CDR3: ASSLQGLGKNYGYT

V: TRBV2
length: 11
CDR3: ASSGSGVYEQY

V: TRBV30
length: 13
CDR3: AWTKWGQMNTEAF

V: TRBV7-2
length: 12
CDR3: ASSPRQGGTEAF

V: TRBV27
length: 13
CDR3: ASRGGTGPSDTQY

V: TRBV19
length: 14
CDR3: ASSISRAGLGTEAF

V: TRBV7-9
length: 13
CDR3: ASSRSSGGPYEQY

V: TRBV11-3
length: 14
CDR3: ASSDTGTSGRNEQY

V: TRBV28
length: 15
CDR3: ASTANWRGANTGELF

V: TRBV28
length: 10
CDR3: ALGVVSEKLF

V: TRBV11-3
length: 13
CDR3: ASSLGVQANTEAF

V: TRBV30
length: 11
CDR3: AWGTGGSYEQY

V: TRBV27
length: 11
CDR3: ASSFRGRGELF

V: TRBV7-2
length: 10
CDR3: ASSRDRGGYT

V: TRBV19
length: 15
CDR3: ASSKRPGFASTDTQY

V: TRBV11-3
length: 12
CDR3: ASSSGTGDYEQY

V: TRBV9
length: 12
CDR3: ASSGGTGVYEQY

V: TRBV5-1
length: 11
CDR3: ASSPEGQFGYT

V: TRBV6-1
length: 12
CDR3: ASLLPGQSYEQY

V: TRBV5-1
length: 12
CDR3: ASSLDSGRDEQF

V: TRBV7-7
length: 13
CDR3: ASSGDRDGTGELF

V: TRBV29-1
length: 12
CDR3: SAGPRDREYGYT

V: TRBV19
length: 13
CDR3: ASSMGDSTIYEQY

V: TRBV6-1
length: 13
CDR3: ASSVYSSGVYEQY

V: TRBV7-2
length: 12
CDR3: ASSSLGGFYEQY

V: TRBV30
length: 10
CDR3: AWSPRPYEQY

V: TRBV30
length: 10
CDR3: AWSVIAYEQY

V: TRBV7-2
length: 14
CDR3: ASSPAGREGRETQY

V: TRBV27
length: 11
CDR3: ASSIGETYEQY

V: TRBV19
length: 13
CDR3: ASSILAGHTDTQY

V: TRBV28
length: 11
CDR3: ASRLTGGHGYT

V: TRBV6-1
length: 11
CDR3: ASSVADSTEAF

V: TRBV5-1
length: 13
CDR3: ASSSMDRDLGEAF

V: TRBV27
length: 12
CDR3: ASKGAKGANVLT

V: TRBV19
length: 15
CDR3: ASSIIRLAGVGDTQY

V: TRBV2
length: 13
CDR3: ASSVSGQGLHEQF

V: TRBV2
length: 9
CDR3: ASSERGRLF